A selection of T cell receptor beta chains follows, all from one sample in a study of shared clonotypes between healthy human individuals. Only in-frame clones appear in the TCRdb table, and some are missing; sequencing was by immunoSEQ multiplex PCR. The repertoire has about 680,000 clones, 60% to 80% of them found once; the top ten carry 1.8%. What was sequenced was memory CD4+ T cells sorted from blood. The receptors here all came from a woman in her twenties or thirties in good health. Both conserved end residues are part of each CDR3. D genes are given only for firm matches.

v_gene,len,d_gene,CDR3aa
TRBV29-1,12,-,CTMSRTENEQFF
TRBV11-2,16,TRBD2,CASSPPGGEYTGELFF
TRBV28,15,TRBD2,CASSFNSGGNNEQFF
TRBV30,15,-,CAWSSREKRTYEQYF
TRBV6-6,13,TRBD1,CASSTLTGGEQYF
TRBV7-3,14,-,CASSLGLAPYEQYF
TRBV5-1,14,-,CASSGGGEGETQYF
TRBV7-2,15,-,CASSAGLLSTDTQYF
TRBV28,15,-,CASRPPGPDTGELFF
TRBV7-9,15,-,CASSPGGLEVQSQHF
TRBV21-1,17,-,CASSKTLAGDMVYEQYF
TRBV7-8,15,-,CASSLGGFGANVLTF
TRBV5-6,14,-,CASFRAGRTDTQYF
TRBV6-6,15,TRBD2,CASSYSTSGNNEQFF
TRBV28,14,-,CASRGHLNTGELFF
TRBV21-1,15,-,CASNKLAGTYNEQFF
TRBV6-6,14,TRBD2,CASSSGTSRYEQYF
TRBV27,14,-,CASSVSPTNEKLFF
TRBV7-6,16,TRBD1,CASSLGTGVSGNTIYF
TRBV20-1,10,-,CSARWTAQYF
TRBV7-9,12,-,CASSLVNYEQYF
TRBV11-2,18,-,CASSLTARIGGFGGELFF
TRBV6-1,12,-,CASSTPGYEQYF
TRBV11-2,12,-,CASSLVEDTQYF
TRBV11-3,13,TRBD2,CASSFAREGEQFF
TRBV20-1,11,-,CSARTPREQFF
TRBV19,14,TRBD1,CASRTPGQNYGYTF
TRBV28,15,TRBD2,CASRPWTGGTYEQYF
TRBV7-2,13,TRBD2,CASSLTSNYEQYF
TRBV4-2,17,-,CASSQDGPETSTDTQYF
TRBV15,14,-,CATSSRTGAYEQYF
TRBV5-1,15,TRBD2,CASSLSAGGLNEQFF
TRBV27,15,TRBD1,CASSPRQGVRTEAFF
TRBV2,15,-,CASSDRVSTNEKLFF
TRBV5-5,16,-,CASTFSATAINEKLFF
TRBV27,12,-,CAVRGLVYEQYF
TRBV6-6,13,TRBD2,CASSYEGRGEQYF
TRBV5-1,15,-,CASSLGGDPYNEQFF
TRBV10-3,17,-,CAISESISSGGPGAQHF
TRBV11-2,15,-,CASSFFTIRGNEQYF
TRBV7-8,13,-,CASSPGQYGAQHF
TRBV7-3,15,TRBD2,CASRFTSVGNNEQFF
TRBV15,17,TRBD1,CATSITGTGAHTGELFF